Listed here are 25 T cell receptor beta chains from one sample, sequenced in a study of cytomegalovirus exposure and HLA in healthy donors. PCR amplification relied on 60 Vbeta primers (plus 13 Jbeta primers). The method was immunoSEQ multiplex PCR; TCRdb's version includes in-frame clones alone and lacks a portion of them. Among 95,000 to 100,000 clones, 85% were seen once, and the ten largest hold about 3.6%. The sequencing input was PBMCs. These receptors were obtained from a young man in good health and CMV-seronegative.

Regarding this clone: One end of the junction fails to match germline, which may point to a read error. The chain joins TRBV15 to TRBJ1-6; 8 bases agree with TRBD1. The CDR3 extends over 14 amino acids. The germline V gene has CDR1 LNHNV and CDR2 YYDKDF (reference sequence). The CDR3 region is CATSGDRGLSPLHF. Here the CDR3 DNA reads TGTGCCACCAGCGGAGACAGGGGCCTTTCACCCCTCCACTTT.

V gene TRBV5-4 combines with J gene TRBJ2-3; D might be TRBD2 (6 bases). The CDR3 has 17 residues. Looked up from germline, CDR1 is SGHNT and CDR2 is YYREEE (reference sequence). V was clipped by 4 bases and J by 0 bases, with 18 bases between them. CDR3 residues: CASSLPGERWSTDTQYF. The CDR3 DNA sequence: TGTGCCAGCAGCCTTCCGGGGGAGCGGTGGAGCACAGATACGCAGTATTTT.

The gene calls are TRBV9 and TRBJ2-3, with 7 bases matching TRBD1. CDR1 is SGDLS, CDR2 YYNGEE, per germline. This CDR3 has 15 amino acids. J lost 0 bases, V lost 7 bases, and 8 bases had no gene match. The CDR3 is CASSDRPVSTDTQYF. CDR3 nucleotide sequence: TGTGCCAGCTCGGACAGGCCAGTGAGCACAGATACGCAGTATTTT.

The chain combines TRBV4-1 with TRBJ1-1; a weak D match, TRBD1 (5 bases). This CDR3 has 16 amino acids. Trimming pared 4 bases from V and 1 base from J, leaving 16 bases between. CDR1 is MGHRA and CDR2 is YSYEKL in the germline V gene. This chain's CDR3 is CASSPAGVGRNTEAFF. CDR3 nucleotides: TGCGCCAGCAGCCCGGCGGGGGTCGGGAGGAACACTGAAGCTTTCTTT.

CDR3 residues: CASSLWTGTEAFF. Written as DNA, the CDR3 is TGTGCCAGCAGCCTTTGGACAGGCACTGAAGCTTTCTTT. The genes are TRBV7-3 and TRBJ1-1, with TRBD1 matching 7 bases. CDR1 is SGHTA and CDR2 is FQGTGA in the germline V gene. This CDR3 has 13 amino acids. J was trimmed by 4 bases and V by 5 bases; bases with no gene match: 4.

This chain connects TRBV7-6 to TRBJ2-7, with 8 bases fitting TRBD1. This CDR3 region has 12 residues. The germline V gene encodes CDR1 SGHVS and CDR2 FNYEAQ. V gave up 5 bases and J gave up 7 bases; unmatched junction bases: 4. The CDR3 loop reads CASSMDRAEQYF. CDR3 bases: TGTGCCAGCAGCATGGACAGGGCGGAGCAGTACTTC.

The V call is TRBV7-3, the J call TRBJ1-1; maybe TRBD1 (5 bases). This CDR3 is built from 14 residues. Between the trimmed V and J ends, which lost 3 bases and 4 bases, there was a span of 12 bases. In germline, CDR1 is SGHTA, CDR2 FQGTGA. DNA for the CDR3: TGTGCCAGCAGCTTCGGGAGGGGAAGCACTGAAGCTTTCTTT. Residues: CASSFGRGSTEAFF.

V usage is TRBV6-5 and J usage is TRBJ1-2; TRBD1 aligns across 8 bases. V trimming: 5 bases; J trimming: 4 bases; junction bases outside the gene matches: 6. The CDR3 has 14 amino acids. Germline CDR1 and CDR2: MNHEY and SVGAGI. CDR3 DNA sequence: TGTGCCAGCAGTAGACAGGGGCGGGTCTATGGCTACACCTTC. It is translated as CASSRQGRVYGYTF.

V is TRBV7-9 and J is TRBJ2-5; D not resolved. Germline assignment: CDR1 SEHNR and CDR2 FQNEAQ (reference sequence). V shed 1 base and J shed 3 bases, with 9 bases lying between them. The CDR3 has 14 residues. Written as DNA, the CDR3 is TGTGCCAGCAGCTTAGTACAGAACAAAGAGACCCAGTACTTC. This encodes CASSLVQNKETQYF.

The J gene is TRBJ1-1, the V gene TRBV30, with 7 bases fitting TRBD1. CDR3 length: 11 residues. The germline gives CDR1 GTSNPN, CDR2 SVGIG (reference sequence). V gave up 5 bases and J gave up 5 bases; unmatched junction bases: 2. The CDR3 DNA reads TGTGCCTGGGACAGGGTTACTGAAGCTTTCTTT. It specifies CAWDRVTEAFF.

V is TRBV7-9 and J is TRBJ1-1; D ambiguous. This CDR3 contains 13 residues. V lost 3 bases and J 2 bases, leaving 7 bases between the germline ends. Germline loops: CDR1 SEHNR, CDR2 FQNEAQ (reference sequence). The CDR3 sequence: CASSFTSNTEAFF. For the CDR3, the DNA is TGTGCCAGCAGCTTCACATCTAACACTGAAGCTTTCTTT.

The chain links TRBV6-1 to TRBJ1-5; TRBD1 aligns across 7 bases. The J segment lost 2 bases and the V segment lost 4 bases, leaving 2 bases of the junction unmatched. The V gene's germline CDR1 is MNHNS and CDR2 SASEGT. The CDR3 is 14 amino acids. CDR3 DNA sequence: TGTGCCAGCAGTGGACAGGGTGGCAATCAGCCCCAGCATTTT. Protein: CASSGQGGNQPQHF.

This sequence joins TRBV6-5 and TRBJ2-5; 8 nucleotides agree with TRBD2. The CDR3 runs to 15 residues. The germline CDR1 and CDR2 sequences are MNHEY and SVGAGI. J lost 3 bases, V lost 3 bases, and 6 bases had no gene match. CDR3 sequence reads: CASSYTGTSKETQYF. The CDR3 DNA is TGTGCCAGCAGTTATACCGGGACTAGTAAAGAGACCCAGTACTTC.

This sequence joins TRBV5-1 and TRBJ2-2; tentatively, D is TRBD1 (5 bases). Per germline, CDR1 SGHRS and CDR2 YFSETQ. The ends were cut back, 1 base at V and 3 bases at J, with 13 bases in the middle. The CDR3 length is 16 residues. This CDR3 is CASSLLQGDDTGELFF. CDR3 coding DNA: TGCGCCAGCAGCTTGCTTCAGGGTGATGACACCGGGGAGCTGTTTTTT.

This clone was seen a single time. CDR3 DNA sequence: TGTGCCAGCAGACCCGGGACAGGGGCAGAAAAACTGTTTTTT. Protein product: CASRPGTGAEKLFF. V usage is TRBV2 and J usage is TRBJ1-4; TRBD1 agrees at 10 bases. Germline CDR1 SNHLY, CDR2 FYNNEI. The CDR3 length is 14 residues. Trimming removed 6 bases from V and 8 bases from J; junction bases left unmatched: 6.

The rearrangement uses TRBV27 and TRBJ1-2; 8 bases line up with TRBD1. Trimming at V came to 7 bases and at J to 6 bases, leaving 16 bases not matched to a gene. The germline CDR1 and CDR2 sequences are MNHEY and SMNVEV (reference sequence). The CDR3 runs 16 residues. The CDR3: CASTKTDRGVVDGYTF. For the CDR3, the DNA is TGTGCCAGCACCAAAACAGACAGGGGAGTAGTTGATGGCTACACCTTC.

The chain uses TRBV9 and TRBJ2-1; 10 bases match TRBD2. Germline V gene sequence: CDR1 SGDLS, CDR2 YYNGEE. J gave up 5 bases and V 4 bases, and 9 bases lay outside the gene matches. This CDR3 is 16 amino acids long. The CDR3 here is CASSTSLAGVDNEQFF. The DNA of the CDR3 is TGTGCCAGCAGCACAAGCCTAGCGGGAGTCGACAATGAGCAGTTCTTC.

Of note for this clone: The sample holds other DNA sequences that translate to the same CDR3. The chain links TRBV27 to TRBJ2-7; D remains unclear. The CDR3 has 18 amino acids. V was cut by 5 bases and J by 0 bases, with 23 bases left in between. The V gene's germline CDR1 is MNHEY and CDR2 SMNVEV (reference sequence). The DNA for the CDR3 is TGTGCCAGCAGTCTAGGCCCTCCCGGAACACCCATCTCCTACGAGCAGTACTTC. Translating it yields CASSLGPPGTPISYEQYF.

V gene TRBV4-2 combines with J gene TRBJ2-3; 7 bases agree with TRBD1. CDR3 size: 16 residues. The J segment lost 2 bases and the V segment lost 3 bases, leaving 8 bases of the junction unmatched. The germline gives CDR1 LGHNA, CDR2 YNFKEQ. CDR3 sequence: CASSHPQGVNTDTQYF. The CDR3 DNA reads as TGTGCCAGCAGCCACCCCCAGGGGGTCAACACAGATACGCAGTATTTT.

V and J are TRBV7-2 and TRBJ2-1, with 9 bases aligning to TRBD2. J lost 5 bases, V lost 5 bases, and 10 bases had no gene match. Germline CDR1 is SGHTA and CDR2 is FQGNSA. This CDR3 spans 16 amino acids. CDR3 nucleotides: TGTGCCAGCAGCCGTTTGCGGGGGGGTGGGGACAATGAGCAGTTCTTC. Translation: CASSRLRGGGDNEQFF.

As concerns this clone: The junction departs from germline at one end; a sequencing error may be responsible. V is TRBV4-1 and J is TRBJ2-7; 7 positions agree with TRBD1. The CDR3 covers 13 residues. Germline V gene lookup returns CDR1 MGHRA and CDR2 YSYEKL. CDR3 sequence reads: CASSQLNRGFIEF. CDR3 nucleotide sequence: TGCGCCAGCAGCCAGTTAAACAGGGGCTTTATAGAATTC.

This rearrangement joins TRBV27 to TRBJ2-2, with D possibly being TRBD2 (6 bases). Germline values: CDR1 MNHEY, CDR2 SMNVEV (reference sequence). The ends were cut back, 5 bases at V and 6 bases at J, with 19 bases in the middle. This CDR3 comprises 16 residues. The CDR3 coding sequence is TGTGCCAGCAGTCCGCGACTAGTTAGTAGGTCCGGGGAGCTGTTTTTT. This sequence encodes CASSPRLVSRSGELFF.

The V gene is TRBV5-1, the J gene TRBJ2-7; a possible D gene is TRBD1 (5 bases). The V end was cut by 1 base, the J end by 0 bases, with 11 bases between. The germline V gene has CDR1 SGHRS and CDR2 YFSETQ. CDR3 length equals 15 residues. The CDR3 loop is CASSLLFDSSYEQYF. DNA for the CDR3: TGCGCCAGCAGCTTGCTCTTCGACAGCTCCTACGAGCAGTACTTC.

This chain connects TRBV27 to TRBJ1-5; the D gene is possibly TRBD1 (6 bases). CDR1 and CDR2 from the germline V gene are MNHEY and SMNVEV (reference sequence). The CDR3 length is 15 residues. Between the trimmed V and J ends, which lost 5 bases and 0 bases, there was a span of 11 bases. The CDR3 nucleotides read TGTGCCAGCAGTGTGGGGGCTTATAGCAATCAGCCCCAGCATTTT. It translates to CASSVGAYSNQPQHF.

The chain combines TRBV7-2 with TRBJ1-1; 7 nucleotides agree with TRBD1. Germline CDR1 SGHTA, CDR2 FQGNSA. CDR3 length: 15 amino acids. The V segment lost 4 bases and the J segment 5 bases; nucleotides outside the gene matches: 10. The DNA of the CDR3 is TGTGCCAGCAGCTCTGCTAACAGGGGTGGTACTGAAGCTTTCTTT. It encodes CASSSANRGGTEAFF.